The clone carrying this T cell receptor beta chain was detected only a few times. No antigen is known for it. This sample was included in a study of cytomegalovirus exposure and HLA in healthy donors. The study, taken as a whole, reports: Using the classifier, cytomegalovirus status was reportedly diagnosed with high specificity and sensitivity. Another analysis was done later, and it associated fewer than 20,000 TCR beta sequences with HLA alleles at 0.05 false discovery rate.

Donors counted as nominally healthy when sampled, yet unrecorded immune exposures were likely. Germline CDR1 MDHEN, CDR2 SYDVKM. This CDR3 region has 13 residues. V was cut by 5 bases and J by 4 bases, with 11 bases left in between. Primers included in the PCR were 60 Vbeta and 13 Jbeta primers. This table comes from immunoSEQ multiplex PCR, and its TCRdb copy is limited to in-frame clones, with some not included. The sample shows 150,000 to 250,000 clones, 65% to 90% of them seen only once. This TCR derives from a woman aged 50 to 60 in good health and CMV-seronegative. The sequencing sample was made of PBMCs. This chain joins TRBV28 and TRBJ1-1; D is unresolved. In DNA, the CDR3 is TGTGCCAGCAGTCCCGAATTGAGCACTGAAGCTTTCTTT. Translated, it gives CASSPELSTEAFF.